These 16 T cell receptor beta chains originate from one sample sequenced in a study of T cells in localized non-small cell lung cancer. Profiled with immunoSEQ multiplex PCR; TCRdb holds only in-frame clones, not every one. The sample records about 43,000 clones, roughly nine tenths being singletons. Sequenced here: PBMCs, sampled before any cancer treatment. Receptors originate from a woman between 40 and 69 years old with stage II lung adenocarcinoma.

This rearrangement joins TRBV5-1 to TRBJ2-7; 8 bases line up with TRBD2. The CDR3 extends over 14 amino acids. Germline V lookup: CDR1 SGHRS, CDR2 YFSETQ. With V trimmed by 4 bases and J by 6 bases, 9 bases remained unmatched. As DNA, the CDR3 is TGCGCCAGCAGCCCGGGGACTAGTGGAGGCGAGCAGTACTTC. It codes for CASSPGTSGGEQYF.

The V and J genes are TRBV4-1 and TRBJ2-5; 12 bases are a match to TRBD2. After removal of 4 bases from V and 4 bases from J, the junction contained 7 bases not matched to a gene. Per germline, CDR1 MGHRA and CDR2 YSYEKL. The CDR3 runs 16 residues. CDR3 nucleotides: TGCGCCAGCAGCCCAACCCTAGCGGGGGGGGGAGAGACCCAGTACTTC. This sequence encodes CASSPTLAGGGETQYF.

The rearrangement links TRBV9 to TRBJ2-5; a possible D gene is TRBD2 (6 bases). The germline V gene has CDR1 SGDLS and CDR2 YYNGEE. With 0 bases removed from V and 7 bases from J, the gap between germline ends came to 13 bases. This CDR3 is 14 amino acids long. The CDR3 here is CASSVDQGGGTQYF. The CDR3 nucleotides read TGTGCCAGCAGCGTAGATCAGGGAGGAGGGACCCAGTACTTC.

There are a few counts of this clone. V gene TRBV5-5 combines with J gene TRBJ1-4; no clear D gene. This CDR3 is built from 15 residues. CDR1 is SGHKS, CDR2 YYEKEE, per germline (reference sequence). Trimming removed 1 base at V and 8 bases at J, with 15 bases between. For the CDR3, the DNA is TGTGCCAGCAGCTTGAGCGGGGTAAGCCAGGAAAAACTGTTTTTT. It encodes CASSLSGVSQEKLFF.

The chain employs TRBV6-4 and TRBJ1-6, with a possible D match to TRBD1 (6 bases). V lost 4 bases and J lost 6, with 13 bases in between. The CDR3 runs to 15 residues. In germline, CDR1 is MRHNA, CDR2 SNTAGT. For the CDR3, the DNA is TGTGCCAGCAGTGTTGAGGGGGTGGGTAATTCACCCCTCCACTTT. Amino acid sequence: CASSVEGVGNSPLHF.

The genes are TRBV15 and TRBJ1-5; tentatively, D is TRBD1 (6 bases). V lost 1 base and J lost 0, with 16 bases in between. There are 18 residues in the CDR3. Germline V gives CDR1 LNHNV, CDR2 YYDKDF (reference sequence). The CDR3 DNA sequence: TGTGCCACCAGCAGAGCTTATACGGGGGCGAGTAGCAATCAGCCCCAGCATTTT. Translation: CATSRAYTGASSNQPQHF.

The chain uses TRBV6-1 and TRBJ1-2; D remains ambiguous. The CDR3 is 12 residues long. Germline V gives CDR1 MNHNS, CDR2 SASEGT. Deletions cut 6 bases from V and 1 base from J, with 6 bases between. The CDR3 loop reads CASSVINYGYTF. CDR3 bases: TGTGCCAGCAGCGTCATTAACTATGGCTACACCTTC.

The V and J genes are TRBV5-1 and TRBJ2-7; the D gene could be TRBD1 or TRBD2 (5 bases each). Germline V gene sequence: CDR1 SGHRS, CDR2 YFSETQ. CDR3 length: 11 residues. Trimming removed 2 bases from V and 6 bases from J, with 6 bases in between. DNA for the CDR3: TGCGCCAGCAGCTTAGGGACCGAGCAGTACTTC. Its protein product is CASSLGTEQYF.

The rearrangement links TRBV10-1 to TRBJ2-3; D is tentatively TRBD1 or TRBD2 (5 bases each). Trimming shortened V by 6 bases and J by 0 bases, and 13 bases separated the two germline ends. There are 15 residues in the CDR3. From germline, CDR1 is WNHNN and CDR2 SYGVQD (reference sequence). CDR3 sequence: CASSPGASSTDTQYF. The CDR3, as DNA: TGCGCCAGCAGCCCCGGGGCCAGTAGCACAGATACGCAGTATTTT.

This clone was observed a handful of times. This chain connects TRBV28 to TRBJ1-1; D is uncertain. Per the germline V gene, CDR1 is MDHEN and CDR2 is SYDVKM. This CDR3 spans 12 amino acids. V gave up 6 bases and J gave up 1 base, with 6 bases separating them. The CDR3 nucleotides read TGTGCCAGCAGGGTCAGGAACACTGAAGCTTTCTTT. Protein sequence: CASRVRNTEAFF.

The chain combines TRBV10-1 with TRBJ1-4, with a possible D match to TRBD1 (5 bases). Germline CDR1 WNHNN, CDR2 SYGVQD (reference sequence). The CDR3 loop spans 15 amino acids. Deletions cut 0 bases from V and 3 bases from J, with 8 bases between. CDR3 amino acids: CASSESGGANEKLFF. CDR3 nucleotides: TGCGCCAGCAGTGAGTCGGGGGGAGCTAATGAAAAACTGTTTTTT.

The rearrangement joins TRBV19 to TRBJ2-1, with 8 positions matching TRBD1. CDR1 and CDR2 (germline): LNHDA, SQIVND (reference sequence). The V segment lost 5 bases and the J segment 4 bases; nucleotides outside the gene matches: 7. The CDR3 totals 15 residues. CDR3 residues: CASSYRDRSYNEQFF. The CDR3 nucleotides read TGTGCCAGTAGTTACCGGGACAGGAGTTACAATGAGCAGTTCTTC. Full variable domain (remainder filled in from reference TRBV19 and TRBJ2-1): DGGITQSPKYLFRKEGQNVTLSCEQNLNHDAMYWYRQDPGQGLRLIYYSQIVNDFQKGDIAEGYSVSREKKESFPLTVTSAQKNPTAFYLCASSYRDRSYNEQFFGPGTRLTVL.

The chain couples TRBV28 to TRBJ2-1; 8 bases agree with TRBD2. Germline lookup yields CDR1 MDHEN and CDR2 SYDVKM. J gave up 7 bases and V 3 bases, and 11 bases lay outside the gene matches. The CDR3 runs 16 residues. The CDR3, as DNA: TGTGCCAGCAGTTTTCAGGGGCTAGCGGGTGGAAATGAGCAGTTCTTC. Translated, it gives CASSFQGLAGGNEQFF.

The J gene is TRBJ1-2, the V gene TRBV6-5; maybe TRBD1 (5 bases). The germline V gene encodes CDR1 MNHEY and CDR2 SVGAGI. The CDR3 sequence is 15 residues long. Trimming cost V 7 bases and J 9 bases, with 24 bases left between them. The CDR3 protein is CASTYLLGERRSYTF. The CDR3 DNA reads TGTGCCAGCACCTATCTCCTGGGGGAGAGACGAAGCTACACCTTC.

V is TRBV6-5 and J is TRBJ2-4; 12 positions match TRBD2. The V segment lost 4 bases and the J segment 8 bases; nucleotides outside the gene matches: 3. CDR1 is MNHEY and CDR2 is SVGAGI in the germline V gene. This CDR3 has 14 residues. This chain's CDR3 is CASSSGTSGYIQYF. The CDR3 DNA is TGTGCCAGCAGTTCGGGGACTAGCGGGTACATTCAGTACTTC.

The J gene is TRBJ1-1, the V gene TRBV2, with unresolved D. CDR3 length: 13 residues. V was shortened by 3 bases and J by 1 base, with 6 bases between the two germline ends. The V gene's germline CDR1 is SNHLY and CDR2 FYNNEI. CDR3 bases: TGTGCCAGCAGTGAGGCGGCGAACACTGAAGCTTTCTTT. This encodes CASSEAANTEAFF. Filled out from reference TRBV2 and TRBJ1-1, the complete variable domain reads EPEVTQTPSHQVTQMGQEVILRCVPISNHLYFYWYRQILGQKVEFLVSFYNNEISEKSEIFDDQFSVERPDGSNFTLKIRSTKLEDSAMYFCASSEAANTEAFFGQGTRLTVV.